This T cell receptor (beta chain) comes out of a study of blood T cell repertoires in COVID-19. Study in general: Collection of acute and convalescent COVID-19 samples took place in the United States, Italy and Spain.

Sequencing used immunoSEQ multiplex PCR; TCRdb keeps in-frame clones, though not all of them. The sample includes 120,000 or so clones, approximately 83% of them seen just once. Per the germline V gene, CDR1 is SGHAT and CDR2 is FQNNGV. J was trimmed by 5 bases and V by 8 bases; bases with no gene match: 12. This CDR3 has 16 residues. The V and J genes are TRBV11-2 and TRBJ2-5; 12 bases fit TRBD1. Sequencing was carried out using peripheral blood. This TCR was sampled from a man aged 80 or over with active or convalescent COVID-19. CDR3 loop: CASSPGGTGGRETQYF. The CDR3 DNA is TGTGCCAGCTCCCCTGGGGGGACAGGGGGCCGTGAGACCCAGTACTTC.